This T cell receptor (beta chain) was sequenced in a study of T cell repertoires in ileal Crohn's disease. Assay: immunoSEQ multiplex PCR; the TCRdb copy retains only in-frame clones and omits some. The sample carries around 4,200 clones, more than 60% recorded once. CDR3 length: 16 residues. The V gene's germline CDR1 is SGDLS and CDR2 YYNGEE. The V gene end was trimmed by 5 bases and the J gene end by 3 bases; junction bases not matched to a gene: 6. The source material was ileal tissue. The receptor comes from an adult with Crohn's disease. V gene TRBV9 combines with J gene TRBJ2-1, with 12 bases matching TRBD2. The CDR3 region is CASSRTSGVNYNEQFF. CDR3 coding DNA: TGTGCCAGCAGTCGGACTAGCGGGGTTAACTACAATGAGCAGTTCTTC.